These 30 T cell receptor beta chains share one sample of origin, sequenced in a study of graft-versus-host responses after intestinal transplantation. Libraries were prepared by immunoSEQ multiplex PCR; TCRdb keeps only in-frame clonotypes and omits some of them. The sample lists approximately 15,000 clones, roughly 88% occurring once. The source was PBMCs, collected approximately 110 days after intestinal transplant. Source of these receptors: a human patient who received an intestinal transplant, so some T cells may come from the graft donor.

This chain joins TRBV7-2 and TRBJ2-7; D is possibly TRBD2 (5 bases). The CDR3 is 12 amino acids. Deletions cut 5 bases from V and 4 bases from J, with 9 bases between. Germline-derived CDR1 and CDR2 are SGHTA and FQGNSA. Here the CDR3 reads CASSPGIYEQYF. Here the CDR3 DNA reads TGTGCCAGCAGCCCCGGGATTTACGAGCAGTACTTC. The full variable domain, its missing parts supplied by reference TRBV7-2 and TRBJ2-7, is GAGVSQSPSNKVTEKGKDVELRCDPISGHTALYWYRQSLGQGLEFLIYFQGNSAPDKSGLPSDRFSAERTGGSVSTLTIQRTQQEDSAVYLCASSPGIYEQYFGPGTRLTVT.

The chain couples TRBV28 to TRBJ1-2, with D unresolved. There are 13 residues in the CDR3. The V end was cut by 7 bases, the J end by 5 bases, with 14 bases between. Germline values: CDR1 MDHEN, CDR2 SYDVKM. The CDR3 nucleotides are TGTGCCAGCACCCCTACAGTTAATTATGGCTACACCTTC. Protein: CASTPTVNYGYTF.

The sample holds one count of this clone. The genes are TRBV5-6 and TRBJ2-7; 7 bases map to TRBD1. The CDR3 covers 12 residues. V shed 4 bases and J 5 bases; nucleotides not matched to a gene: 3. Germline CDR1 SGHDT, CDR2 YYEEEE. The CDR3, as DNA: TGTGCCAGCAGCCTACAGGGGAACGAGCAGTACTTC. Its protein is CASSLQGNEQYF.

The CDR3 nucleotides read TGTGCCGCACACTCCGGGACAGGGAGCGGTACCGGGGAGCTGTTTTTT. Its translation is CAAHSGTGSGTGELFF. V gene TRBV10-3 combines with J gene TRBJ2-2, with TRBD1 identical over 9 bases. Germline loops: CDR1 ENHRY, CDR2 SYGVKD. The V gene end was trimmed by 11 bases and the J gene end by 5 bases; junction bases not matched to a gene: 15. The CDR3 has 16 residues.

The CDR3 spells CASSSYAAGGEQFF. The CDR3 coding sequence is TGTGCCAGCAGCTCCTACGCCGCCGGCGGCGAGCAGTTCTTC. The V gene is TRBV7-3, the J gene TRBJ2-1; D is unresolved. The CDR3 has 14 amino acids. The V and J ends lost 4 bases and 10 bases respectively, with 17 bases between them. Germline V CDR1 and CDR2: SGHTA, FQGTGA.

This chain links TRBV13 with TRBJ2-5; 9 positions match TRBD2. The DNA end is more similar to TRBJ2-7, so the J call may be wrong. Germline lookup yields CDR1 PRHDT and CDR2 FYEKMQ (reference sequence). CDR3 length: 14 amino acids. The CDR3 sequence: CASSLSGRNYEQYF. CDR3 nucleotides: TGTGCCAGCAGCTTAAGCGGGAGGAACTACGAGCAGTACTTC.

This clone showed up just a few times. The chain couples TRBV5-8 to TRBJ2-5; D not resolved. V was pared by 0 bases and J by 1 base, with 4 bases between. Per the germline V gene, CDR1 is SGHTS and CDR2 is YDEGEE. There are 13 residues in the CDR3. The CDR3 DNA is TGTGCCAGCAGCTTGGGTGCCCAAGAGACCCAGTACTTC. Translated, it gives CASSLGAQETQYF.

This chain links TRBV19 with TRBJ1-4; 7 bases are a match to TRBD1. This CDR3 has 15 amino acids. The V and J ends lost 5 bases and 5 bases, in that order; junction bases with no gene match: 8. CDR1 is LNHDA, CDR2 SQIVND, per germline (reference sequence). The CDR3 reads CASSERIQGNEKLFF. CDR3 sequence (DNA): TGTGCCAGTAGTGAGAGAATACAGGGGAATGAAAAACTGTTTTTT. Full variable domain (outside the CDR3, taken from reference TRBV19 and TRBJ1-4): DGGITQSPKYLFRKEGQNVTLSCEQNLNHDAMYWYRQDPGQGLRLIYYSQIVNDFQKGDIAEGYSVSREKKESFPLTVTSAQKNPTAFYLCASSERIQGNEKLFFGSGTQLSVL.

The chain uses TRBV14 and TRBJ2-1, with a weak D call TRBD1 (6 bases). The V end lost 0 bases, the J end lost 10 bases, and 10 bases lay between the germline ends. The CDR3 has 13 residues. Germline V CDR1 and CDR2: SGHDN, FVKESK. DNA for the CDR3: TGTGCCAGCAGCCAAGATTTGGGGACAGAGCAGTTCTTC. It is translated as CASSQDLGTEQFF. The entire variable domain, with the rest obtained from reference TRBV14 and TRBJ2-1, is as follows: EAGVTQFPSHSVIEKGQTVTLRCDPISGHDNLYWYRRVMGKEIKFLLHFVKESKQDESGMPNNRFLAERTGGTYSTLKVQPAELEDSGVYFCASSQDLGTEQFFGPGTRLTVL.

The gene calls are TRBV13 and TRBJ2-1; 8 bases map to TRBD1. The V gene end was trimmed by 0 bases and the J gene end by 7 bases; junction bases not matched to a gene: 5. Germline V CDR1 and CDR2: PRHDT, FYEKMQ (reference sequence). CDR3 length: 15 amino acids. CDR3 in amino acids: CASSLGPGGNNEQFF. CDR3 DNA: TGTGCCAGCAGCTTAGGGCCAGGGGGCAATAATGAGCAGTTCTTC.

This clone appeared a single time. The chain has TRBV9 and TRBJ2-1, with a possible D match to TRBD2 (6 bases). The germline V gene encodes CDR1 SGDLS and CDR2 YYNGEE. Trimming took off 0 bases at V and 2 bases at J, with 9 bases between the two ends. The CDR3 loop spans 15 amino acids. The DNA of the CDR3 is TGTGCCAGCAGCGTAGGGGGACTTACCTACAATGAGCAGTTCTTC. Protein: CASSVGGLTYNEQFF.

The chain is built from TRBV5-6 and TRBJ2-7, with 7 positions matching TRBD2. The junction had 12 bases not matched to a gene; V was cut back by 4 bases and J by 11 bases. CDR1 is SGHDT, CDR2 YYEEEE, per germline. The CDR3 totals 13 residues. The CDR3 DNA follows: TGTGCCAGCAGCCTATGGGAGGGTCTTAAGGAGTACTTC. It yields the protein CASSLWEGLKEYF.

The DNA of the CDR3 is TGTGCCAGTACAGGGGGCTCCTACAATGAGCAGTTCTTC. Protein: CASTGGSYNEQFF. V gene TRBV19 combines with J gene TRBJ2-1, with 7 bases matching TRBD1. Trimming removed 7 bases from V and 0 bases from J; junction bases left unmatched: 0. The CDR3 has 13 residues. Looked up from germline, CDR1 is LNHDA and CDR2 is SQIVND (reference sequence).

The V and J genes are TRBV4-2 and TRBJ2-3; TRBD2 matches at 11 bases. Germline CDR1 LGHNA, CDR2 YNFKEQ. The J segment lost 4 bases and the V segment lost 3 bases, leaving 9 bases of the junction unmatched. This CDR3 comprises 17 residues. CDR3 region: CASSQPPSGRWADTQYF. The CDR3 nucleotides are TGTGCCAGCAGCCAGCCACCTAGCGGGAGGTGGGCAGATACGCAGTATTTT.

This rearrangement joins TRBV4-1 to TRBJ1-2, with D perhaps TRBD1 (6 bases). Trimming pared 4 bases from V and 0 bases from J, leaving 15 bases between. Per germline, CDR1 MGHRA and CDR2 YSYEKL. The CDR3 has 16 amino acids. CDR3 protein: CASSPNSGGPNYGYTF. Here the CDR3 DNA reads TGCGCCAGCAGCCCCAACTCCGGGGGCCCTAACTATGGCTACACCTTC.

CDR3 loop: CASSLGHSYEQYF. CDR3 DNA: TGTGCCAGCAGCTTAGGACACTCCTACGAGCAGTACTTC. The chain couples TRBV5-5 to TRBJ2-7, with D maybe TRBD1 (5 bases). The CDR3 loop spans 13 amino acids. The V end lost 2 bases, the J end lost 0 bases, and 6 bases lay between the germline ends. From germline, CDR1 is SGHKS and CDR2 YYEKEE (reference sequence). Combining the CDR3 with reference TRBV5-5 and TRBJ2-7 gives the whole variable domain DAGVTQSPTHLIKTRGQQVTLRCSPISGHKSVSWYQQVLGQGPQFIFQYYEKEERGRGNFPDRFSARQFPNYSSELNVNALLLGDSALYLCASSLGHSYEQYFGPGTRLTVT.

The gene calls are TRBV28 and TRBJ1-1; 10 nucleotides align to TRBD1. Unmatched junction bases numbered 5, after V lost 3 bases and J lost 4 bases. The CDR3 contains 15 residues. Germline V gives CDR1 MDHEN, CDR2 SYDVKM. DNA of the CDR3: TGTGCCAGCAGTTTCCCGGGACAGGGGTCCACTGAAGCTTTCTTT. Its translation is CASSFPGQGSTEAFF.

The chain is built from TRBV29-1 and TRBJ1-1; the D gene is possibly TRBD1 (5 bases). The CDR3 runs 12 residues. Trimming removed 7 bases from V and 2 bases from J, with 11 bases in between. Germline values: CDR1 SQVTM, CDR2 ANQGSEA. The CDR3 nucleotides are TGCAGCGCACAGGACGGAAACACTGAAGCTTTCTTT. Protein sequence: CSAQDGNTEAFF.

The chain is built from TRBV29-1 and TRBJ2-7, with 7 bases that match TRBD2. Germline lookup yields CDR1 SQVTM and CDR2 ANQGSEA. Trimming removed 0 bases from V and 3 bases from J; junction bases left unmatched: 5. The CDR3 covers 14 residues. CDR3 protein: CSVEDRASGYEQYF. The CDR3 coding sequence is TGCAGCGTTGAAGATCGGGCTAGCGGCTACGAGCAGTACTTC.

The chain is built from TRBV6-9 and TRBJ1-5; 7 nucleotides line up with TRBD1. With V trimmed by 4 bases and J by 5 bases, 5 bases remained unmatched. The CDR3 spans 14 residues. CDR1 is MNHGY, CDR2 SVAAGI, per germline. In DNA form, the CDR3 reads TGTGCCAGCAGTTCCCAGGGGGGGGATCAGCCCCAGCATTTT. It specifies CASSSQGGDQPQHF.

DNA for the CDR3: TGTGCCAGCAGCCCTTGGGCCACCTCCAGCTCTGGAAACACCATATATTTT. It is translated as CASSPWATSSSGNTIYF. This rearrangement joins TRBV7-8 to TRBJ1-3; the D is unclear. The CDR3 sequence is 17 residues long. Germline V gene lookup returns CDR1 SGHVS and CDR2 FQNEAQ. V was clipped by 5 bases and J by 0 bases, with 17 bases between them. The full variable domain, its missing parts supplied by reference TRBV7-8 and TRBJ1-3, is GAGVSQSPRYKVAKRGQDVALRCDPISGHVSLFWYQQALGQGPEFLTYFQNEAQLDKSGLPSDRFFAERPEGSVSTLKIQRTQQEDSAVYLCASSPWATSSSGNTIYFGEGSWLTVV.

CDR3 coding DNA: TGTGCCAGCAGTTTCCCCACGTCAGGGATGAACACTGAAGCTTTCTTT. Translating gives CASSFPTSGMNTEAFF. This chain links TRBV28 with TRBJ1-1; maybe TRBD1 (5 bases). V was pared by 3 bases and J by 0 bases, with 14 bases between. Germline CDR1 and CDR2: MDHEN and SYDVKM. The CDR3 runs to 16 residues.

This sequence joins TRBV14 and TRBJ1-1, with 10 bases fitting TRBD1. V dropped 3 bases and J dropped 4; count of bases not matched to a gene: 5. Germline CDR1 and CDR2: SGHDN and FVKESK. The CDR3 has 15 residues. CDR3 DNA: TGTGCCAGCAGCCAGGGACAGGGGTGGGGCACTGAAGCTTTCTTT. This gives the protein CASSQGQGWGTEAFF. The full variable domain, in which reference TRBV14 and TRBJ1-1 provide the parts outside the CDR3, is EAGVTQFPSHSVIEKGQTVTLRCDPISGHDNLYWYRRVMGKEIKFLLHFVKESKQDESGMPNNRFLAERTGGTYSTLKVQPAELEDSGVYFCASSQGQGWGTEAFFGQGTRLTVV.

This clone has just one count. V gene TRBV7-3 combines with J gene TRBJ2-1; a possible D gene is TRBD1 (6 bases). The CDR3 has 12 amino acids. Trimming cost V 5 bases and J 10 bases, with 12 bases left between them. Germline-derived CDR1 and CDR2 are SGHTA and FQGTGA. CDR3 loop: CASSTARGEQFF. The CDR3 DNA reads as TGTGCCAGCAGCACCGCTAGGGGGGAGCAGTTCTTC.

The chain employs TRBV7-3 and TRBJ2-1; no reliable D call. This CDR3 has 14 amino acids. Germline loops: CDR1 SGHTA, CDR2 FQGTGA. The V and J ends lost 4 bases and 7 bases respectively, with 14 bases between them. The chain's CDR3 is CASSSLHDKNEQFF. In DNA form, the CDR3 reads TGTGCCAGCAGCTCGCTACACGACAAAAATGAGCAGTTCTTC.

For this clone: Distinct nucleotide sequences in the sample also encode this CDR3. The rearrangement joins TRBV7-2 to TRBJ1-1; no firm D call. Germline V gene sequence: CDR1 SGHTA, CDR2 FQGNSA. The V and J ends lost 5 bases and 4 bases respectively, with 8 bases between them. This CDR3 contains 12 residues. This CDR3 is CASSPRGTEAFF. DNA for the CDR3: TGTGCCAGCAGCCCACGGGGCACTGAAGCTTTCTTT.

This rearrangement joins TRBV28 to TRBJ2-5; a possible D gene is TRBD2 (6 bases). V lost 6 bases and J lost 7, with 18 bases in between. Germline V gene data show CDR1 as MDHEN and CDR2 as SYDVKM. This CDR3 comprises 14 residues. CDR3 protein: CASSKGGARGTQYF. The CDR3 region has the DNA TGTGCCAGCAGCAAAGGCGGGGCCCGGGGGACCCAGTACTTC.

In its sample, this clone was seen a few times. The chain combines TRBV28 with TRBJ2-1, with D uncertain. CDR1 is MDHEN and CDR2 is SYDVKM in the germline V gene. V shed 2 bases and J shed 4 bases, with 12 bases lying between them. The CDR3 totals 15 residues. The CDR3 region is CASSLRRTFYNEQFF. The CDR3 DNA sequence: TGTGCCAGCAGTTTACGACGCACCTTTTACAATGAGCAGTTCTTC.

The chain joins TRBV6-5 to TRBJ2-7, with TRBD1 matching over 8 bases. This CDR3 is 13 amino acids long. In germline, CDR1 is MNHEY, CDR2 SVGAGI. V shed 5 bases and J 6 bases; nucleotides not matched to a gene: 6. The CDR3 sequence: CASSQDREGEQYF. The CDR3 region has the DNA TGTGCCAGCAGTCAGGACAGGGAAGGCGAGCAGTACTTC.

This clone was seen a few times. Other DNA sequences in the same sample also yield this CDR3. V and J are TRBV5-1 and TRBJ2-5; no clear D gene. The V end lost 0 bases, the J end lost 4 bases, and 1 base lay between the germline ends. The CDR3 extends over 11 amino acids. The germline CDR1 and CDR2 sequences are SGHRS and YFSETQ. CDR3 sequence reads: CASSLAETQYF. As DNA, the CDR3 is TGCGCCAGCAGCTTGGCAGAGACCCAGTACTTC.